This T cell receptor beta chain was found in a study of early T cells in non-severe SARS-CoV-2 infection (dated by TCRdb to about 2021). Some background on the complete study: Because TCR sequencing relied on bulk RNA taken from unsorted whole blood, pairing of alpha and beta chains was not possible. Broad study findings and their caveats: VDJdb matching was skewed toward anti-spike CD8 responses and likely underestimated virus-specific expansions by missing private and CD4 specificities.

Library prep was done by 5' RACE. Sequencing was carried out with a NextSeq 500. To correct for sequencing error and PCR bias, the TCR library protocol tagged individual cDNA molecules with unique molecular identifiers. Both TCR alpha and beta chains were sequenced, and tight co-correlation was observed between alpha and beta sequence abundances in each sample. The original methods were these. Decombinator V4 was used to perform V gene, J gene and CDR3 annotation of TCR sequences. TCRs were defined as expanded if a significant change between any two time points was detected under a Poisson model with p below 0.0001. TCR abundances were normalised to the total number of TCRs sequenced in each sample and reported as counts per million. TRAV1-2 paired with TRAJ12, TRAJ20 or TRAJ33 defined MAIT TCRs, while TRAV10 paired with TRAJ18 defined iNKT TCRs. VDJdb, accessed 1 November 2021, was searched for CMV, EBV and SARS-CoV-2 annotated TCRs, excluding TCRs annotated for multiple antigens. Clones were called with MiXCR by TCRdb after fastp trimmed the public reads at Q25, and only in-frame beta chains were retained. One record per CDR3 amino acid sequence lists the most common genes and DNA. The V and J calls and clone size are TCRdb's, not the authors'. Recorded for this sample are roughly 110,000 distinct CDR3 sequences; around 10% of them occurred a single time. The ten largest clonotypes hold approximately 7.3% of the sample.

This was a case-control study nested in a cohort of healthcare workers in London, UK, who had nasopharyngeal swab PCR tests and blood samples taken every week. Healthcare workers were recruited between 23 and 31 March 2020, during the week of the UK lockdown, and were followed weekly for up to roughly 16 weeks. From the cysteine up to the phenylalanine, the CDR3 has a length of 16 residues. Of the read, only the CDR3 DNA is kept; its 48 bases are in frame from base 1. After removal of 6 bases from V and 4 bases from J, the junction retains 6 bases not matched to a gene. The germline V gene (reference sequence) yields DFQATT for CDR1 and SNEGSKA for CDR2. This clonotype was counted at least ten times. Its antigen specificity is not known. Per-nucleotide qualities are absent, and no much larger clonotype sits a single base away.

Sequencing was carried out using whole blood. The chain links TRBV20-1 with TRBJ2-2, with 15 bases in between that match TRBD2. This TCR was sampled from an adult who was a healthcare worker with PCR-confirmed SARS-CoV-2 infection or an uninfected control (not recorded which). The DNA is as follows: TGCAGTGCCTGGACTAGCGGGAGGGCCTTCACCGGGGAGCTGTTTTTT. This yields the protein CSAWTSGRAFTGELFF.